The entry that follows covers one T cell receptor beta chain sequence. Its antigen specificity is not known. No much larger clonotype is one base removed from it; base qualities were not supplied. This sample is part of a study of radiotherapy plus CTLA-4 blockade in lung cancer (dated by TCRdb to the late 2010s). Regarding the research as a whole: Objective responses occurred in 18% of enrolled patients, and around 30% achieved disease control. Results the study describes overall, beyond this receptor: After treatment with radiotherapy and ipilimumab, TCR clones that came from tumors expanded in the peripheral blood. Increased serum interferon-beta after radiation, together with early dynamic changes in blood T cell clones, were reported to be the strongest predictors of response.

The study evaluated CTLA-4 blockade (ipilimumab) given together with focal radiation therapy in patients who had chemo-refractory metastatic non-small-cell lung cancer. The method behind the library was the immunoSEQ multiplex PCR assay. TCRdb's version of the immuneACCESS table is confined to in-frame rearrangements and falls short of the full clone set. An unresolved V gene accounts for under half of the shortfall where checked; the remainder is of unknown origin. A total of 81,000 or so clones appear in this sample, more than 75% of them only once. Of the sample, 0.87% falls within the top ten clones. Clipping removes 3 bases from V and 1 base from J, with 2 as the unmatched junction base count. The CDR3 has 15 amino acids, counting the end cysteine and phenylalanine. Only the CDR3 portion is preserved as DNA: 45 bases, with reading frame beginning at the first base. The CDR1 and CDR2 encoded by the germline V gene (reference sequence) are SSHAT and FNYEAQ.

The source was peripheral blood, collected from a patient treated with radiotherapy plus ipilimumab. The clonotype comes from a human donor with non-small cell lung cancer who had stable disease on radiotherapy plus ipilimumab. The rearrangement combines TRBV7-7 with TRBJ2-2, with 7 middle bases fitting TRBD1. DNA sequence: TGTGCCAGCAGCTTCCGGACAGGGAACACCGGGGAGCTGTTTTTT. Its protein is CASSFRTGNTGELFF.